This T cell receptor beta chain is from a study of beta chain features in type 1 diabetes. Points from the study as a whole: People with Type 1 diabetes carried modestly yet significantly shorter TCRB CDR3s in all four CD4+ subsets.

The authors reverse transcribed all of the isolated RNA, so sequencing captured expressed TCRB transcripts. Assay: immunoSEQ multiplex PCR; the TCRdb copy retains only in-frame clones and omits some. Of a few hundred thousand clones listed, around 25% were seen once; the top ten hold 0.012%. A note on this clone: The antigen remains undetermined.

The CDR3 has 16 residues. The germline CDR1 and CDR2 sequences are SGHRS and YFSETQ. The trim removed 0 bases at V and 7 bases at J, leaving 9 bases unmatched. V gene TRBV5-1 combines with J gene TRBJ2-1; TRBD2 matches 8 bases. What was sequenced was naive CD4+ T cells from blood. The TCR was taken from a woman aged 25 to 45 with type 1 diabetes. DNA of the CDR3: TGCGCCAGCAGCTTGGAGGGCCCGGGACTAGGAAATGAGCAGTTCTTC. It translates to CASSLEGPGLGNEQFF.